The 20 T cell receptor beta chains reported below all come from one sample, sequenced in a study of neurological immune-mediated disorders. TCRdb re-called the 5' RACE reads through MiXCR, storing one row per CDR3 protein. The data hold around 46,000 distinct CDR3 sequences, with 3.5% to 5% observed a single time. The sample consisted of PBMCs. Every receptor here comes from a woman aged 60-75 years with multiple sclerosis.

This clonotype was seen only a few times. The chain recombines TRBV4-3 with TRBJ1-6, with a possible D match to TRBD1 (6 bases). Trimming removed 0 bases from V and 10 bases from J, with 16 bases in between. The CDR3 loop spans 16 amino acids. Germline V lookup: CDR1 LGHNA, CDR2 YSLEER. The CDR3: CASSQEGRGAGSPLHF. CDR3 DNA sequence: TGCGCCAGCAGCCAAGAAGGTCGGGGGGCGGGCTCACCCCTCCACTTT.

There are many counts of this clonotype. The chain recombines TRBV4-3 with TRBJ1-2; 8 bases align to TRBD1. The germline gives CDR1 LGHNA, CDR2 YSLEER. Trimming removed 5 bases from V and 6 bases from J; junction bases left unmatched: 2. This CDR3 is 12 amino acids long. As DNA, the CDR3 is TGCGCCAGCAGCATGACAGGGGATGGCTACACCTTC. It is translated as CASSMTGDGYTF.

This clonotype came up many times. The chain combines TRBV7-2 with TRBJ2-3; no clear D gene. The germline V and J ends were trimmed by 6 bases and 0 bases, with 10 bases remaining between them. Germline V lookup: CDR1 SGHTA, CDR2 FQGNSA. The CDR3 loop spans 14 amino acids. The CDR3 nucleotides read TGTGCCAGCAGGCCGGGTGCTAGCACAGATACGCAGTATTTT. The encoded protein is CASRPGASTDTQYF.

This clonotype was seen a few times. The conserved phenylalanine or tryptophan is not found at the CDR3 terminus, so this likely reflects a read error. V usage is TRBV5-1 and J usage is TRBJ2-3, with 7 nucleotides matching TRBD1. The V and J ends lost 5 bases and 1 base, in that order; junction bases with no gene match: 4. Germline assignment: CDR1 SGHRS and CDR2 YFSETQ. This CDR3 is built from 14 residues. The chain's CDR3 is CASRSQGGTDTQYC. The CDR3 region has the DNA TGCGCCAGCAGGTCCCAGGGGGGCACAGATACGCAGTATTGT.

As to this clonotype: Its ends do not fully match the called genes, so a read error is possible. The chain recombines TRBV3-1 with TRBJ2-7, with D uncertain. The CDR3 has 13 residues. Per germline, CDR1 LGHDT and CDR2 YNNKEL (reference sequence). Here the CDR3 reads CASSHRWTYKQYF. CDR3 coding DNA: TGTGCCAGCAGCCATCGTTGGACCTACAAGCAGTACTTC.

This clonotype has at least ten counts. The V gene is TRBV5-6, the J gene TRBJ2-1; D unresolved. The V gene lost 6 bases and the J gene lost 6 bases, with 13 bases spanning the gap. CDR3 length: 13 amino acids. CDR1 SGHDT and CDR2 YYEEEE come from the germline V gene. CDR3: CASTTWGFNEQFF. CDR3 bases: TGTGCCAGCACCACCTGGGGTTTCAATGAGCAGTTCTTC.

This clonotype was seen a few times. The chain is built from TRBV20-1 and TRBJ1-4, with TRBD1 matching 7 bases. CDR3 size: 13 residues. Trimming took 5 bases from V and 6 from J; bases not matched to a gene: 6. Germline loops: CDR1 DFQATT, CDR2 SNEGSKA (reference sequence). CDR3 sequence: CSAPLDRDEKLFF. The DNA of the CDR3 is TGCAGTGCTCCATTAGACAGGGATGAAAAACTGTTTTTT.

This clonotype was counted ten times or more. The V call is TRBV27, the J call TRBJ2-7; either TRBD1 or TRBD2 may supply D (5 bases each). The germline gives CDR1 MNHEY, CDR2 SMNVEV (reference sequence). Trimming cost V 3 bases and J 2 bases, with 11 bases left between them. The CDR3 covers 14 residues. The CDR3 is CASSFGTDPYEQYF. The CDR3 DNA reads as TGTGCCAGCAGTTTTGGGACGGACCCCTACGAGCAGTACTTC.

There are many counts of this clonotype. The V gene is TRBV20-1, the J gene TRBJ2-5; TRBD1 matches at 7 bases. Germline V gene data show CDR1 as DFQATT and CDR2 as SNEGSKA (reference sequence). The junction had 4 bases not matched to a gene; V was cut back by 3 bases and J by 6 bases. CDR3 size: 12 residues. CDR3 sequence: CSASPGGKTQYF. CDR3 sequence (DNA): TGCAGTGCTAGTCCAGGGGGAAAGACCCAGTACTTC.

Of note for this clonotype: Relative to the germline gene, one junction end is altered; a read error may explain this. The rearrangement joins TRBV14 to TRBJ1-6; D is uncertain. CDR3 length equals 12 residues. CDR1 is SGHDN, CDR2 FVKESK, per germline. As DNA, the CDR3 is TGTGTCAGCAGCTACATAAATTCACCCCTCCACTTT. It specifies CVSSYINSPLHF.

This clonotype was recorded at least ten times. The rearrangement links TRBV6-5 to TRBJ2-2; 7 positions match TRBD2. The CDR3 spans 15 residues. With V trimmed by 8 bases and J by 7 bases, 13 bases remained unmatched. Germline V gives CDR1 MNHEY, CDR2 SVGAGI. DNA of the CDR3: TGTGCCAGCCGAACCTCCGGGAGGCTTGACGGGGAGCTGTTTTTT. It codes for CASRTSGRLDGELFF.

This clonotype was counted ten times or more. This chain joins TRBV20-1 and TRBJ1-2, with 7 bases fitting TRBD1. Trimming removed 4 bases from V and 4 bases from J; junction bases left unmatched: 6. The CDR3 has 13 residues. Germline V lookup: CDR1 DFQATT, CDR2 SNEGSKA (reference sequence). This CDR3 reads CSATPTGSYGYTF. CDR3 coding DNA: TGCAGTGCTACCCCGACAGGGTCCTATGGCTACACCTTC.

This clonotype has at least ten counts. V is TRBV7-2 and J is TRBJ2-5; the match to TRBD1 covers 8 bases. The germline V gene encodes CDR1 SGHTA and CDR2 FQGNSA. V lost 5 bases to trimming and J lost 5 bases; unmatched junction nucleotides: 10. The CDR3 has 15 amino acids. The CDR3 spells CASSKDRAVGETQYF. The CDR3 DNA sequence: TGTGCCAGCAGCAAGGACAGGGCGGTGGGGGAGACCCAGTACTTC.

The V and J genes are TRBV7-2 and TRBJ2-3; TRBD1 matches at 9 bases. With 1 base clipped from V and 5 bases from J, the junction kept 4 bases outside the gene matches. This CDR3 has 15 amino acids. Germline assignment: CDR1 SGHTA and CDR2 FQGNSA. In nucleotides, the CDR3 is TGTGCCAGCAGCTTAGGGACAGGGGTCGGAGATACGCAGTATTTT. It yields the protein CASSLGTGVGDTQYF.

The rearrangement uses TRBV6-2 or TRBV6-3 and TRBJ2-3, with 7 bases lining up with TRBD1. There are 14 residues in the CDR3. V lost 6 bases and J lost 2; bases outside the gene matches: 5. Per germline, CDR1 MNHEY and CDR2 SVGEGT. The CDR3: CASRRGTVTDTQYF. CDR3 nucleotide sequence: TGTGCCAGCAGGCGAGGGACAGTCACAGATACGCAGTATTTT.

The sample holds many counts of this clonotype. This chain joins TRBV7-2 and TRBJ2-3; unclear D gene. The CDR3 is 13 residues long. V lost 2 bases and J 4 bases, leaving 7 bases between the germline ends. Germline V lookup: CDR1 SGHTA, CDR2 FQGNSA. CDR3 amino acids: CASSLSRADTQYF. The CDR3 DNA sequence: TGTGCCAGCAGCTTAAGTAGAGCAGATACGCAGTATTTT.

This clonotype was observed many times. This rearrangement joins TRBV29-1 to TRBJ2-5; 8 nucleotides align to TRBD1. Trimming took 5 bases from V and 2 from J; bases not matched to a gene: 1. Germline CDR1 is SQVTM and CDR2 is ANQGSEA. This CDR3 is built from 12 residues. CDR3 region: CSVHRGQETQYF. In nucleotides, the CDR3 is TGCAGCGTTCACAGGGGGCAAGAGACCCAGTACTTC.

This clonotype was observed many times. This sequence joins TRBV2 and TRBJ2-1; no clear D gene. The V gene lost 4 bases and the J gene lost 6 bases, with 1 base spanning the gap. Germline V gives CDR1 SNHLY, CDR2 FYNNEI. The CDR3 sequence is 10 residues long. In DNA, the CDR3 is TGTGCCAGCAGTGTCAATGAGCAGTTCTTC. This codes for CASSVNEQFF.

This clonotype came up many times. J is TRBJ2-7 and V is TRBV7-2; D possibly matches TRBD1 or TRBD2 (5 bases each). The CDR3 runs to 13 residues. The germline V gene encodes CDR1 SGHTA and CDR2 FQGNSA. The V and J ends lost 0 bases and 7 bases respectively, with 10 bases between them. This CDR3 reads CASSLARGREQYV. Here the CDR3 DNA reads TGTGCCAGCAGCTTAGCCCGGGGCAGGGAGCAGTACGTC.

This clonotype was observed at least ten times. The genes are TRBV20-1 and TRBJ2-1; D perhaps matches TRBD2 (5 bases). The CDR3 contains 14 residues. Germline lookup yields CDR1 DFQATT and CDR2 SNEGSKA (reference sequence). V was cut by 7 bases and J by 7 bases, with 20 bases left in between. CDR3 coding DNA: TGCAGTGAAAGAAGGCCAGACGGAGGTAATGAGCAGTTCTTC. Its protein product is CSERRPDGGNEQFF.